The 3 T cell receptor beta chains below come from one sample, sequenced in a study of neoadjuvant anti-PD-1 for oral cavity cancer. Time point in this sample: after neoadjuvant nivolumab, at surgical resection. Generated by immunoSEQ multiplex PCR, the TCRdb table keeps only in-frame clones and is missing some. This table has about 68,000 clones, approximately 81% appearing once. The material was PBMCs, obtained after nivolumab (anti-PD-1) treatment. These receptors originate from a person aged 35-80 years with oral cavity squamous cell carcinoma.

This clone occurred a few times. The gene calls are TRBV2 and TRBJ2-1; D gene uncertain. The CDR3 has 12 residues. Germline assignment: CDR1 SNHLY and CDR2 FYNNEI. V was trimmed by 5 bases and J by 9 bases, leaving 11 bases between them. The chain's CDR3 is CASSFPPGEQFF. The CDR3, as DNA: TGTGCCAGCAGTTTCCCCCCTGGTGAGCAGTTCTTC.

The rearrangement uses TRBV9 and TRBJ2-2; D uncertain. The CDR3 has 14 amino acids. V was shortened by 7 bases and J by 1 base, with 11 bases between the two germline ends. Germline-derived CDR1 and CDR2 are SGDLS and YYNGEE. The CDR3 spells CASGSGGNTGELFF. The CDR3 nucleotides are TGTGCCAGCGGATCGGGTGGGAACACCGGGGAGCTGTTTTTT.

This chain's CDR3 is CAGRGNQPQHF. CDR3 DNA sequence: TGTGCGGGGCGGGGCAATCAGCCCCAGCATTTT. The chain employs TRBV7-6 and TRBJ1-5; TRBD1 is a possible D gene (5 bases). This CDR3 region has 11 residues. Per germline, CDR1 SGHVS and CDR2 FNYEAQ.